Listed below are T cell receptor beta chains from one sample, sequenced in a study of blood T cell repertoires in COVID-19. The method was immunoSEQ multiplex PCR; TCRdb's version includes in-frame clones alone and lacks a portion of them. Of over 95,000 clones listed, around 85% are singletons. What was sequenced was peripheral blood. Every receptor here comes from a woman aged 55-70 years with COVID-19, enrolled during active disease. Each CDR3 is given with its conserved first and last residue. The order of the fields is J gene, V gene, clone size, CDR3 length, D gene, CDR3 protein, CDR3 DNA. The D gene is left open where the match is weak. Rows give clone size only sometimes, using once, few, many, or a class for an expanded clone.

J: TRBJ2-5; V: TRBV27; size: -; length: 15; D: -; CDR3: CASSLRGFIQETQYF; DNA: TGTGCCAGCAGTTTAAGAGGCTTTATTCAAGAGACCCAGTACTTC
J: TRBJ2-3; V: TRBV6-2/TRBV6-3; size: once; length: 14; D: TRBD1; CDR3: CASSHDRETPAQYF; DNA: TGTGCCAGCAGTCACGACAGGGAAACTCCTGCGCAGTATTTT
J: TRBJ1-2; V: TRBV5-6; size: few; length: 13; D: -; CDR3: CASTSVGGYGYTF; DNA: TGTGCCAGCACCTCGGTAGGGGGATATGGCTACACCTTC
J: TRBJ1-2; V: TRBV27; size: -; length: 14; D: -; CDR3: CASSLRDRHYGYTF; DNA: TGTGCCAGCAGTTTGCGAGACAGGCACTATGGCTACACCTTC
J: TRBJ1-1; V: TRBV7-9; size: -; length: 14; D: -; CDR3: CASSLVQVVTEAFF; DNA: TGTGCCAGCAGCTTAGTGCAGGTCGTCACTGAAGCTTTCTTT
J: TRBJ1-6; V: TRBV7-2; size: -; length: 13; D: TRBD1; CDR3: CASSLDRDSPLHF; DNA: TGTGCCAGCAGCCTCGACAGGGATTCACCCCTCCACTTT
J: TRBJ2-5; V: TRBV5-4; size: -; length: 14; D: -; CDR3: CASSLEAEGETQYF; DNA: TGTGCCAGCAGCTTGGAGGCAGAGGGAGAGACCCAGTACTTC
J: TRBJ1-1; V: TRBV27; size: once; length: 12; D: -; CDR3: CASRRPGNPPFF; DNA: TGTGCCAGCAGGCGGCCCGGAAACCCACCTTTCTTT
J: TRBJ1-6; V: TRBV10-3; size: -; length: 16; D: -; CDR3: CAISFGQPDSNSPLHF; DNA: TGTGCCATCAGTTTCGGACAGCCTGACTCGAATTCACCCCTCCACTTT
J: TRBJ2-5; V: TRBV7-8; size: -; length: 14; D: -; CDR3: CASSPGQPLETQYF; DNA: TGTGCCAGCAGCCCGGGACAACCATTGGAGACCCAGTACTTC
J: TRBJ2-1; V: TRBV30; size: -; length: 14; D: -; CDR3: CARRTAEAYNEQFF; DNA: TGTGCCCGCCGGACAGCGGAAGCCTACAATGAGCAGTTCTTC
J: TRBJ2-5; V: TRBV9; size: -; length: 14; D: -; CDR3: CASSVGGPVETQYF; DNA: TGTGCCAGCAGCGTAGGGGGGCCCGTGGAGACCCAGTACTTC
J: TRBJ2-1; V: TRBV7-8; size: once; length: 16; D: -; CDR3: CASSLGLRDDYNEQFF; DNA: TGTGCCAGCAGCTTAGGACTAAGAGATGACTACAATGAGCAGTTCTTC
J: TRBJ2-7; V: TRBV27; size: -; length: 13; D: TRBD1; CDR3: CASSSQGSYEQYF; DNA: TGTGCCAGCAGTTCACAGGGGTCCTACGAGCAGTACTTC
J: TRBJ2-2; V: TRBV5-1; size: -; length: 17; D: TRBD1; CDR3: CASSSKTGGSFTGELFF; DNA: TGCGCCAGCAGCTCCAAGACAGGGGGTTCGTTCACCGGGGAGCTGTTTTTT
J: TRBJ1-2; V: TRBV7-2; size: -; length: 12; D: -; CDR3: CASSLMSYGYTF; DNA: TGTGCCAGCAGCTTAATGTCGTATGGCTACACCTTC
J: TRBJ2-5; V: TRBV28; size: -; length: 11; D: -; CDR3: CAIQRQETQYF; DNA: TGTGCCATCCAGCGGCAAGAGACCCAGTACTTC
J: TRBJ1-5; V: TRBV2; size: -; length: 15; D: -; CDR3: CASRGAGGSNQPQHF; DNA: TGTGCCAGCCGGGGGGCCGGTGGGAGCAATCAGCCCCAGCATTTT
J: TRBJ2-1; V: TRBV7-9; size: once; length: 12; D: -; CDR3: CASSLQQDEQFF; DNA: TGTGCCAGCAGCCTGCAGCAGGATGAGCAGTTCTTC
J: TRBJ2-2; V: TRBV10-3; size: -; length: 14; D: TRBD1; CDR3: CASGTGENTGELFF; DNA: TGTGCCAGCGGGACAGGGGAGAACACCGGGGAGCTGTTTTTT
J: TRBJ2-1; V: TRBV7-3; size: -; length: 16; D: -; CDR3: CASSLNAWSQHNEQFF; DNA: TGTGCCAGCAGCTTAAACGCCTGGTCACAGCACAATGAGCAGTTCTTC
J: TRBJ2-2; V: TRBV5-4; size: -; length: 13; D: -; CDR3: CASSFSPTGELFF; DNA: TGTGCCAGCAGCTTCTCTCCCACCGGGGAGCTGTTTTTT
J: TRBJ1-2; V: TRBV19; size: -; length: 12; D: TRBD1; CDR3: CASAQGFYGYTF; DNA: TGTGCCAGCGCACAGGGGTTCTATGGCTACACCTTC
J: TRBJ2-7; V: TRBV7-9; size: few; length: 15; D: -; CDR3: CASTPLGGGSYEQYF; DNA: TGTGCCAGCACCCCTCTAGGGGGGGGCTCCTACGAGCAGTACTTC
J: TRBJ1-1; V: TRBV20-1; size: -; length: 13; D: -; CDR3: CSASGGWDTEAFF; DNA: TGCAGTGCTAGTGGGGGCTGGGACACTGAAGCTTTCTTT
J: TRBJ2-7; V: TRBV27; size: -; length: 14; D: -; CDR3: CASSFRYRVHEQYF; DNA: TGTGCCAGCAGTTTTAGGTACAGGGTGCACGAGCAGTACTTC